Here is one T cell receptor beta chain with its context. The antigen is not known. Time point given: cycle 4 day 1 (C4D1), after 6 weeks of nivolumab. Autologous stem cell transplantation was followed by relapse in every patient, and brentuximab vedotin exposure varied. Using immunoSEQ multiplex PCR, the repertoire was profiled, and TCRdb retains in-frame clones only, with some absent. The table shows some 93,000 clones, with around four fifths occurring only once. The CDR3 totals 15 residues. Germline CDR1 reads MDHEN; CDR2 reads SYDVKM. V shed 3 bases and J shed 2 bases, with 11 bases lying between them. The data were obtained in a study of PD-1 blockade in classical Hodgkin lymphoma. Study outcomes and limitations: Anyone who began nivolumab under 1 year after ASCT was excluded.

The receptor was isolated from a human donor with classical Hodgkin lymphoma. The chain combines TRBV28 with TRBJ1-5; D is uncertain. The material sequenced was peripheral blood mononuclear cells (PBMCs), taken before the fourth cycle of nivolumab. The CDR3 spells CASSFATIGNQPQHF. The CDR3 bases are TGTGCCAGCAGTTTTGCTACTATAGGCAATCAGCCCCAGCATTTT.